These T cell receptor beta chains were read from a single sample in a study of T cell responses to AZD1222 COVID-19 vaccine. Clones were read by immunoSEQ multiplex PCR, and TCRdb kept only the in-frame ones, dropping some. The profile shows some 110,000 clones, about 93% of them singletons. Sequencing was performed on peripheral blood, taken on day 0 of AZD1222 vaccination. These receptors originate from an adult in good health. Both conserved end residues are part of each CDR3. D genes are given only for firm matches. The size entry is marked missing in some rows and otherwise reads once, few, many or a size class.

TRBV30	TRBJ1-2	once	TRBD1	TGTGCCAGAGGGACAGGGGGCAATGGCTACACCTTC	CARGTGGNGYTF
TRBV15	TRBJ2-5	.	.	TGTGCCACCAGCAGATCCCCATCGGGTCGAGAGACCCAGTACTTC	CATSRSPSGRETQYF
TRBV18	TRBJ2-5	.	TRBD1	TGTGCCAGCTCCTATAATCGACGGGACAGGGCTGGCCAAGAGACCCAGTACTTC	CASSYNRRDRAGQETQYF
TRBV7-9	TRBJ2-1	.	TRBD2	TGTGCCAGCAGCGTAGCGGGCGGTAATGAGCAGTTCTTC	CASSVAGGNEQFF
TRBV7-3	TRBJ2-3	.	TRBD2	TGTGCCAGCAGCTTTGGGCTAGCGGGGACCACAGATACGCAGTATTTT	CASSFGLAGTTDTQYF
TRBV14	TRBJ1-1	.	TRBD1	TGTGCCAGCAGCCAAGAGGGACAGGGGAGTGGGACTGAAGCTTTCTTT	CASSQEGQGSGTEAFF
TRBV6-1	TRBJ1-2	.	.	TGTGCCAGCAGTGAGGACCCAGAAAATAATGGCTACACCTTC	CASSEDPENNGYTF
TRBV7-9	TRBJ2-2	.	TRBD2	TGTGCCAGCAGCTTGCTAGCGGGAATATCCGGGGAGCTGTTTTTT	CASSLLAGISGELFF
TRBV6-5	TRBJ1-1	.	.	TGTGCCAGCAGCCGGGTTGGGGACACTGAAGCTTTCTTT	CASSRVGDTEAFF
TRBV28	TRBJ1-5	.	.	TGTGCCAGCAGTTTTGGGGTAGAGCAGCCCCAGCATTTT	CASSFGVEQPQHF
TRBV28	TRBJ2-7	.	TRBD1	TGTGCCAGCATCCAGGGGGCCGGGTCCTACGAGCAGTACTTC	CASIQGAGSYEQYF
TRBV6-5	TRBJ1-1	.	.	TGTGCCAGCAGTTCACAGGCGATGAACACTGAAGCTTTCTTT	CASSSQAMNTEAFF
TRBV4-1	TRBJ1-1	.	TRBD1	TGCGCCAGCAGCCAAGTGAACAGGGGATACAACACTGAAGCTTTCTTT	CASSQVNRGYNTEAFF
TRBV6-5	TRBJ1-3	.	.	TGTGCCAGCAGTTACTCCCAACGGCGCTCTGGAAACACCATATATTTT	CASSYSQRRSGNTIYF
TRBV10-2	TRBJ2-3	.	TRBD2	TGCGCCAGCAGTCCGAGACTAGCGGGAGATACGCAGTATTTT	CASSPRLAGDTQYF
TRBV27	TRBJ2-3	.	TRBD2	TGTGCCAGCAGTTTCCACGGACTAGCGGGAGGGAAGGCAGATACGCAGTATTTT	CASSFHGLAGGKADTQYF
TRBV6-1	TRBJ2-7	.	.	TGTGCCAGCAGTGAAGGCCCTACTCCTCCCTTTTCCTACGAGCAGTACTTC	CASSEGPTPPFSYEQYF
TRBV6-5	TRBJ1-3	.	.	TGTGCCAGCAGGACAGTAAATTCTGGAAACACCATATATTTT	CASRTVNSGNTIYF
TRBV15	TRBJ1-3	.	.	TGTGCCACCAGCCTAACGGCAGCCCCCATCTCTGGAAACACCATATATTTT	CATSLTAAPISGNTIYF
TRBV6-5	TRBJ2-5	.	TRBD2	TGTGCCAGCAGCCCGGGACTAGCGGCCCAAGAGACCCAGTACTTC	CASSPGLAAQETQYF
TRBV29-1	TRBJ2-3	.	.	TGCAGCGTTGGGTCGATTGGCGTCCCCCCAGATACGCAGTATTTT	CSVGSIGVPPDTQYF
TRBV5-1	TRBJ1-2	.	TRBD1	TGCGCCAGCAGCTTGGAAGGGACAGGGGCAGACTATGGCTACACCTTC	CASSLEGTGADYGYTF
TRBV30	TRBJ1-2	.	.	TGTGCCTGGAGTGTGCAGGCGACGGATGGCTACACCTTC	CAWSVQATDGYTF
TRBV7-2	TRBJ1-2	.	TRBD1	TGTGCCAGCAGCTTAAGAGGGGGCCCGACAGGGAACGATGGCTACACCTTC	CASSLRGGPTGNDGYTF
TRBV28	TRBJ2-7	.	.	TGTGCCAGCGGACCTACCCCGACGGACTACGAGCAGTACTTC	CASGPTPTDYEQYF
TRBV28	TRBJ1-2	.	.	TGTGCCAGCGGATCTAGGTCCTATGGCTACACCTTC	CASGSRSYGYTF
TRBV7-2	TRBJ2-1	.	TRBD2	TGTGCCAGCAGCTTATTGCGGGAGGTTGAGCAGTTCTTC	CASSLLREVEQFF
TRBV6-2/TRBV6-3	TRBJ2-5	.	.	TGTGCCAGCAGCAGACAAGAGACCCAGTACTTC	CASSRQETQYF
TRBV6-6	TRBJ2-2	.	TRBD1	TGTGCCAGCCGGACAGGGGGCAGGTACACCGGGGAGCTGTTTTTT	CASRTGGRYTGELFF
TRBV5-4	TRBJ1-1	.	TRBD1	TGTGCCAGCAGACGTGGGACAGGGGAGACTGAAGCTTTCTTT	CASRRGTGETEAFF
TRBV2	TRBJ1-1	.	.	TGTGCCAGCAGTAGCCAAGTCACTGAAGCTTTCTTT	CASSSQVTEAFF
TRBV28	TRBJ2-2	.	TRBD1	TGTGCCTCCCGGCGGACAGGCACCGGGGAGCTGTTTTTT	CASRRTGTGELFF
TRBV19	TRBJ1-6	.	.	TGTGCCAGTAGTAGCCCTGGGACGGCAGGGCTTTTGGGGCTGGCTTCACCCCTCCACTTT	CASSSPGTAGLLGLASPLHF
TRBV5-4	TRBJ2-5	.	.	TGTGCCAGCAGCTTAGGGGCAGACCAAGAGACCCAGTACTTC	CASSLGADQETQYF
TRBV29-1	TRBJ2-5	.	.	TGCAGCGTTGAGTCGGGGCAGGGGGGAACAGAGACCCAGTACTTC	CSVESGQGGTETQYF
TRBV5-1	TRBJ2-7	.	.	TGCGCCAGCAGCTTGGGGGACACACGTTACGAGCAGTACTTC	CASSLGDTRYEQYF
TRBV2	TRBJ2-2	.	.	TGTGCCAGCAGTGAGGGTCACTACCTGCCGTTTTTT	CASSEGHYLPFF
TRBV27	TRBJ2-7	.	.	TGTGCCAGCAGTACCATCTCCTACGAGCAGTACTTC	CASSTISYEQYF
TRBV7-8	TRBJ2-7	.	.	TGTGCCAGCAGCTTAGCGCTCGGCAGGGGAACTTACGAGCAGTACTTC	CASSLALGRGTYEQYF
TRBV4-3	TRBJ1-1	.	.	TGCGCCAGCAGCCAAGCAGTGAACACTGAAGCTTTCTTT	CASSQAVNTEAFF
TRBV4-1	TRBJ2-7	.	.	TGCGCCAGCAGCCAAGGGTGGTTGTCCTACGAGCAGTACTTC	CASSQGWLSYEQYF
TRBV6-2/TRBV6-3	TRBJ2-7	.	TRBD2	TGTGCCAGCAGTTACGGTACTAGCGGATCCTCCTACGAGCAGTACTTC	CASSYGTSGSSYEQYF
TRBV6-5	TRBJ2-7	.	TRBD1	TGTGCCAGCAGTTACGGGACGGCAGGGGGTTCCTACGAGCAGTACTTC	CASSYGTAGGSYEQYF
TRBV27	TRBJ2-1	.	TRBD2	TGTGCCAGCAGTTTAGGGACTAGCGCCAACAATGAGCAGTTCTTC	CASSLGTSANNEQFF
TRBV5-1	TRBJ2-1	.	.	TGCGCCAGCAGCCGAATTCCGGGGGCGGTATCCTACAATGAGCAGTTCTTC	CASSRIPGAVSYNEQFF
TRBV7-6	TRBJ1-6	.	.	TGTGCCAGCCGCCTGGGGTGGGATAATTCACCCCTCCACTTT	CASRLGWDNSPLHF
TRBV29-1	TRBJ1-2	.	.	TGCAGCGTTGGCAGCGAGTATAACTATGGCTACACCTTC	CSVGSEYNYGYTF
TRBV5-8	TRBJ1-6	.	TRBD1	TGTGCCAGCAGCTCCGACAGGGGATATTCACCCCTCCACTTT	CASSSDRGYSPLHF
TRBV5-1	TRBJ2-7	.	TRBD2	TGCGCCAGCAGCTTGGGGGCTGGGGAGGGGCCAACCTCCTACGAGCAGTACTTC	CASSLGAGEGPTSYEQYF
TRBV15	TRBJ1-1	.	.	TGTGCCACCAGCACCGGTGGTCAGGGTGAAGCTTTCTTT	CATSTGGQGEAFF
TRBV2	TRBJ1-5	.	.	TGTGCCAGCACCCAGTATAGCAATCAGCCCCAGCATTTT	CASTQYSNQPQHF